Listed here are 14 T cell receptor beta chains from one sample, sequenced in a study of Ad26.COV2.S vaccination and SARS-CoV-2 variants. Clones were sequenced by immunoSEQ multiplex PCR, and TCRdb holds only the in-frame ones, with some missing. This table holds some 190,000 clones, around 88% found once. The sequencing used peripheral blood, collected after recovery from COVID-19. The source of these receptors is a human donor who had recovered from COVID-19.

The chain carries TRBV30 and TRBJ2-3, with a weak D call TRBD2 (6 bases). Trimming took 4 bases from V and 0 from J, leaving 14 bases between them. Germline V gene data show CDR1 as GTSNPN and CDR2 as SVGIG (reference sequence). The CDR3 runs to 15 residues. The CDR3 reads CAWTRAGTSTDTQYF. The CDR3 bases are TGTGCCTGGACTCGAGCCGGGACTAGCACAGATACGCAGTATTTT.

The rearrangement uses TRBV19 and TRBJ1-3; D perhaps matches TRBD1 (5 bases). The length of the CDR3 is 16 residues. V was shortened by 3 bases and J by 3 bases, with 15 bases between the two germline ends. Germline CDR1 LNHDA, CDR2 SQIVND (reference sequence). The CDR3 DNA reads TGTGCCAGTAGTATGAACGCGGGACTTTATGGAAACACCATATATTTT. This codes for CASSMNAGLYGNTIYF.

The V gene is TRBV19, the J gene TRBJ1-5; unclear D gene. Germline assignment: CDR1 LNHDA and CDR2 SQIVND (reference sequence). The CDR3 is 17 amino acids. Trimming stripped 4 bases from V and 11 bases from J, with 27 bases between. The CDR3: CASSTTTLGIYLTTQHF. The CDR3 region has the DNA TGTGCCAGTAGTACGACAACTTTAGGTATCTACCTCACTACCCAGCATTTT.

This chain joins TRBV9 and TRBJ2-1, with 10 nucleotides matching TRBD2. The germline gives CDR1 SGDLS, CDR2 YYNGEE. The CDR3 is 14 residues long. J lost 7 bases, V lost 4 bases, and 5 bases had no gene match. CDR3: CASSPGLAKNEQFF. CDR3 DNA: TGTGCCAGCAGCCCGGGACTAGCGAAGAATGAGCAGTTCTTC. The full variable domain, rest sourced from reference TRBV9 and TRBJ2-1, is DSGVTQTPKHLITATGQRVTLRCSPRSGDLSVYWYQQSLDQGLQFLIQYYNGEERAKGNILERFSAQQFPDLHSELNLSSLELGDSALYFCASSPGLAKNEQFFGPGTRLTVL.

The chain carries TRBV9 and TRBJ1-1; 10 bases agree with TRBD1. Germline-derived CDR1 and CDR2 are SGDLS and YYNGEE. With 0 bases clipped from V and 5 bases from J, the junction kept 1 base outside the gene matches. This CDR3 region has 14 residues. CDR3 amino acids: CASSVGQGATEAFF. The CDR3 coding sequence is TGTGCCAGCAGCGTAGGACAGGGGGCAACTGAAGCTTTCTTT.

This clone was seen once. The chain joins TRBV7-9 to TRBJ2-3; D is unclear. This CDR3 is 13 amino acids long. V was pared by 1 base and J by 10 bases, with 12 bases between. CDR1 SEHNR and CDR2 FQNEAQ come from the germline V gene (reference sequence). The CDR3 loop is CASSLVERIAQYF. In DNA form, the CDR3 reads TGTGCCAGCAGCTTAGTAGAGAGGATCGCGCAGTATTTT.

The chain combines TRBV3-1 (or the pseudogene TRBV3-2) with TRBJ1-1; D call uncertain. The V gene's germline CDR1 is LGHDT and CDR2 YNNKEL (reference sequence). The V and J ends lost 8 bases and 4 bases respectively, with 11 bases between them. The CDR3 contains 12 residues. The CDR3 DNA reads TGTGCCAGCGGGCCTCATGGCACTGAAGCTTTCTTT. It translates to CASGPHGTEAFF.

The CDR3 reads CASTTSGPMNTEAFF. The DNA for the CDR3 is TGCGCCAGCACTACCTCAGGGCCCATGAACACTGAAGCTTTCTTT. V is TRBV5-1 and J is TRBJ1-1; tentatively, D is TRBD1 (5 bases). Germline lookup yields CDR1 SGHRS and CDR2 YFSETQ. The CDR3 runs to 15 residues. Trimming left V 6 bases short and J 0 bases short, with 15 bases between.

The chain uses TRBV4-1 and TRBJ1-2; TRBD1 aligns across 7 bases. There are 15 residues in the CDR3. CDR1 and CDR2 from the germline V gene are MGHRA and YSYEKL. The V gene end was trimmed by 3 bases and the J gene end by 2 bases; junction bases not matched to a gene: 6. The CDR3 sequence is CASSQTGQLNYGYTF. CDR3 sequence (DNA): TGCGCCAGCAGCCAGACGGGACAGCTAAACTATGGCTACACCTTC.

On this clone itself: It is unclear where the CDR3 begins or ends on the DNA, so no DNA is shown, and the CDR3 is as TCRdb lists it. The J gene is TRBJ2-6, the V gene TRBV28; the D call of TRBD1 is as the table states it, not checked on the DNA. The CDR3 is 17 amino acids in total, end residues counted. From germline, CDR1 is MDHEN and CDR2 SYDVKM. The CDR3 here is CASSTSDRGPGANVLTF.

Details on this clone: Other DNA sequences within the sample encode an identical CDR3. The V and J genes are TRBV9 and TRBJ1-1; TRBD1 agrees at 11 bases. The ends lost 0 bases at V and 5 bases at J; junction bases unmatched: 0. This CDR3 region has 14 residues. Germline CDR1 SGDLS, CDR2 YYNGEE. DNA for the CDR3: TGTGCCAGCAGCGTAGGGGACAGGGGGACTGAAGCTTTCTTT. Amino acid sequence: CASSVGDRGTEAFF.

The chain carries TRBV5-1 and TRBJ1-1; the match to TRBD1 covers 10 bases. V trimming: 0 bases; J trimming: 4 bases; junction bases outside the gene matches: 3. Germline-derived CDR1 and CDR2 are SGHRS and YFSETQ. The length of the CDR3 is 15 residues. The CDR3 DNA follows: TGCGCCAGCAGCTTGGCGGGACAGGGGACCACTGAAGCTTTCTTT. Protein sequence: CASSLAGQGTTEAFF.

This chain uses TRBV19 with TRBJ2-3, with a possible D match to TRBD2 (5 bases). CDR3 size: 15 residues. Germline V lookup: CDR1 LNHDA, CDR2 SQIVND (reference sequence). Trimming removed 5 bases from V and 8 bases from J, with 20 bases in between. DNA for the CDR3: TGTGCCAGTAGTCCGCGGGTCCCCGAAGCAGGTACGCAGTATTTT. Amino acid sequence: CASSPRVPEAGTQYF.

The V and J genes are TRBV23-1 and TRBJ2-7, with D possibly being TRBD2 (5 bases). TRBV23-1 is an ORF; its function is uncertain. V lost 6 bases and J lost 3, with 9 bases in between. This CDR3 region has 12 residues. The CDR3 reads CASSHGLYEQYF. CDR3 sequence (DNA): TGCGCCAGCAGCCATGGACTCTACGAGCAGTACTTC.